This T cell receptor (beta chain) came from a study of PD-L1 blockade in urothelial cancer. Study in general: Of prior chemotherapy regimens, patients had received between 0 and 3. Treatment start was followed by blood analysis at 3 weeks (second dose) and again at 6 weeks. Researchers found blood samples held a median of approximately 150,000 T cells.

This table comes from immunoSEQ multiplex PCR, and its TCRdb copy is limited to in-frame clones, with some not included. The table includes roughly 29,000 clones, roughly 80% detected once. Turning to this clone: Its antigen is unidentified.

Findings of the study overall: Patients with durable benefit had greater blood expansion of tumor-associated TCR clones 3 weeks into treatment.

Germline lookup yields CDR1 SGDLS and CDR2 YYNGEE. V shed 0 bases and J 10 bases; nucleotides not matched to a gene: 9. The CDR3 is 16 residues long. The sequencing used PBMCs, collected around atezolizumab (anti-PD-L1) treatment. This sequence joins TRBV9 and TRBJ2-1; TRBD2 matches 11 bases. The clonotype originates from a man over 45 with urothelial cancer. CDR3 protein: CASSVGLAGGSHEQFF. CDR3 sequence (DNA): TGTGCCAGCAGCGTAGGGCTAGCGGGGGGTTCACACGAGCAGTTCTTC.